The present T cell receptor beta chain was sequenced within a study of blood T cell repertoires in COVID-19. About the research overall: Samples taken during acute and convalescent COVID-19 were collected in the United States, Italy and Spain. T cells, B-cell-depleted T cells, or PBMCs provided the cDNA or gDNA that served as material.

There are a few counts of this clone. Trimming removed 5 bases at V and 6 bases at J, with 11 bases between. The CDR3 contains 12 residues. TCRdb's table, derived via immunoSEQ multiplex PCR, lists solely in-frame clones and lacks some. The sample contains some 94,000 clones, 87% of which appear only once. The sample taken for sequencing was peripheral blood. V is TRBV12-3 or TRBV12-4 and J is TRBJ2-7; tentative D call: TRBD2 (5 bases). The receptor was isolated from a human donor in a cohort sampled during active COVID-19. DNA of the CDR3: TGTGCCAGCAGTCTCACTCGGGGCGAGCAGTACTTC. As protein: CASSLTRGEQYF.